This T cell receptor beta chain was captured by sequencing in a study of T cells expressing NK-cell markers. The CDR3 sequence is 18 residues long. The V gene's germline CDR1 is DFQATT and CDR2 SNEGSKA (reference sequence). TCRdb re-called the 5' RACE reads; every CDR3 protein appears as one record, without DNA. With fewer than 18,000 distinct CDR3 sequences in the sample, the ten largest clones hold just under 60%. Specimen: blood T cells: a sorted CD56 or NKG2C T cell subset, CD4+ or CD8+ T cells, or bulk PBMC T cells (not recorded which). This TCR was recovered from a man aged 18-75 years in good health. The V gene is TRBV20-1, the J gene TRBJ2-6; with no DNA, the TCRdb D assignment of TRBD1 cannot be verified. CDR3 residues: CSVRTGVVSFFGANVLTF.